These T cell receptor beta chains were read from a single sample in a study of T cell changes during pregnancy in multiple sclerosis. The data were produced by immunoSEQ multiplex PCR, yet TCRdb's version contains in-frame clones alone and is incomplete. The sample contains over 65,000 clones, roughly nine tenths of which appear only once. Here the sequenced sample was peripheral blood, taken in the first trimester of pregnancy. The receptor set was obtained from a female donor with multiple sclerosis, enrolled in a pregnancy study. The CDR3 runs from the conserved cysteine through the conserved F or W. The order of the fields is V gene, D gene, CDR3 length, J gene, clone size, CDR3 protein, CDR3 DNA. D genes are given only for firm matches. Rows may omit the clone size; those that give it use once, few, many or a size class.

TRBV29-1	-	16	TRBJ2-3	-	CSVEDRHRTSTDTQYF	TGCAGCGTTGAAGATCGACACAGAACTAGCACAGATACGCAGTATTTT
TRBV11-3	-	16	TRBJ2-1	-	CASSATGSGSYNEQFF	TGTGCCAGCAGCGCCACAGGGTCAGGCTCCTACAATGAGCAGTTCTTC
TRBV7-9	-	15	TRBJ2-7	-	CASSLRWGDGYEQYF	TGTGCCAGCAGCTTACGGTGGGGGGACGGGTACGAGCAGTACTTC
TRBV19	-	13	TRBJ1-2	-	CASSINSQYGYTF	TGTGCCAGTAGTATAAACAGCCAATATGGCTACACCTTC
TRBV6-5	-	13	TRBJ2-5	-	CASSPGGFETQYF	TGTGCCAGCAGCCCGGGTGGATTTGAGACCCAGTACTTC
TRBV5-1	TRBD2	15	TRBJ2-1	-	CASSPLAGGDSEQFF	TGCGCCAGCAGCCCCCTAGCGGGAGGCGACAGTGAGCAGTTCTTC
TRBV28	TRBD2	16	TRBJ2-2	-	CASSLGLAGNTGELFF	TGTGCCAGCAGTTTGGGGCTAGCGGGGAACACCGGGGAGCTGTTTTTT
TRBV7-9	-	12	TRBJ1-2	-	CASSLRGAGYTF	TGTGCCAGCAGCTTACGGGGTGCTGGCTACACCTTC
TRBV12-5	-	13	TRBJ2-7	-	CASGFPGIYEQYF	TGTGCTAGTGGTTTTCCAGGCATCTACGAGCAGTACTTC
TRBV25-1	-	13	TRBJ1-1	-	CASSFMWNTEAFF	TGTGCCAGCAGTTTTATGTGGAACACTGAAGCTTTCTTT
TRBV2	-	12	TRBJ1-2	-	CASMLANYGYTF	TGTGCCAGCATGTTAGCTAACTATGGCTACACCTTC
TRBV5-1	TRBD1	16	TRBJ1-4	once	CASSFPTGVRNEKLFF	TGCGCCAGCAGCTTCCCGACAGGGGTCCGTAATGAAAAACTGTTTTTT
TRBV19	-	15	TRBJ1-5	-	CASSIGRNPNQPQHF	TGTGCCAGTAGTATAGGGAGAAATCCTAATCAGCCCCAGCATTTT
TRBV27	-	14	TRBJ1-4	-	CASSFWQGGEKLFF	TGTGCCAGCAGTTTTTGGCAGGGAGGTGAAAAACTGTTTTTT
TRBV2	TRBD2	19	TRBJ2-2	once	CASSLTGTSGIANTGELFF	TGTGCCAGCAGCCTTACCGGGACTAGCGGGATCGCGAACACCGGGGAGCTGTTTTTT
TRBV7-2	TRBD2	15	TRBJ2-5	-	CASSAGLAGGETQYF	TGTGCCAGCAGCGCCGGACTAGCGGGGGGAGAGACCCAGTACTTC
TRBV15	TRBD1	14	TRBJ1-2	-	CATSREGQGIGYTF	TGTGCCACCAGCAGAGAGGGACAGGGAATTGGCTACACCTTC
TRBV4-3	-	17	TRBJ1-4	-	CASSQDTLGETNEKLFF	TGCGCCAGCAGCCAAGATACCCTTGGAGAGACTAATGAAAAACTGTTTTTT
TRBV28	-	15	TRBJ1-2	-	CASSLLWGQGSGYTF	TGTGCCAGCAGTTTATTGTGGGGGCAGGGAAGCGGCTACACCTTC
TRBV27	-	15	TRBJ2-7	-	CASSSPGLPVYEQYF	TGTGCCAGCAGTTCACCGGGACTCCCCGTCTACGAGCAGTACTTC
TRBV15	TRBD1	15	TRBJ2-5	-	CATSRGGRGLETQYF	TGTGCCACCAGCAGAGGGGGCAGGGGGCTGGAGACCCAGTACTTC
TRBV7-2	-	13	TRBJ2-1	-	CASSLQRDNEQFF	TGTGCCAGCAGCCTTCAGCGGGACAATGAGCAGTTCTTC
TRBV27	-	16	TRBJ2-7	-	CASSLSRGTLSYEQYF	TGTGCCAGCAGTTTAAGTAGGGGGACCCTCTCCTACGAGCAGTACTTC
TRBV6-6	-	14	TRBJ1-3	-	CASSSLGEGNTIYF	TGTGCCAGCAGTAGCCTCGGGGAAGGAAACACCATATATTTT
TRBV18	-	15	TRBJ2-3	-	CASSSRGGETDTQYF	TGTGCCAGCTCGAGCAGGGGAGGGGAGACGGATACGCAGTATTTT
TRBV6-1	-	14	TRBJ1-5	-	CASSEGRGWQPQHF	TGTGCCAGCAGTGAAGGGAGGGGATGGCAGCCCCAGCATTTT
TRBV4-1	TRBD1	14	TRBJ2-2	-	CASSPQGVAGELFF	TGCGCCAGCAGCCCCCAGGGGGTGGCCGGGGAGCTGTTTTTT
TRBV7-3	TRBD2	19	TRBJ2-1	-	CASSLGLAGGYSSYNEQFF	TGTGCCAGCAGCCTGGGACTAGCGGGAGGCTATAGCTCCTACAATGAGCAGTTCTTC
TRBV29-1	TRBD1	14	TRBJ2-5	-	CSVADRRVQETQYF	TGCAGCGTTGCGGACAGGCGGGTACAAGAGACCCAGTACTTC
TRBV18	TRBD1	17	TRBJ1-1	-	CASSPGLGDRQGAEAFF	TGTGCCAGCTCACCAGGTCTTGGGGACAGACAGGGCGCTGAAGCTTTCTTT
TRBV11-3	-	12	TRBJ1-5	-	CAILKGCRTQHF	TGTGCCATCCTTAAGGGGTGTCGGACCCAGCATTTT
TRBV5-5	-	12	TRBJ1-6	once	CASSLVSSPLHF	TGTGCCAGCAGCTTGGTATCTTCACCCCTCCACTTT
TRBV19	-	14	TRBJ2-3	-	CASKGRGPTDTQYF	TGTGCCAGTAAAGGCAGGGGACCGACAGATACGCAGTATTTT
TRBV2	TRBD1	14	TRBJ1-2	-	CASLTQRGRRGYTF	TGTGCCAGCTTAACACAGAGGGGGCGACGGGGCTACACCTTC
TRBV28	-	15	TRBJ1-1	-	CASSYNPGGNTEAFF	TGTGCCAGCAGTTACAATCCGGGGGGAAACACTGAAGCTTTCTTT
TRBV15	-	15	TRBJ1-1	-	CATSIRGAGDTEAFF	TGTGCCACCAGCATCCGTGGGGCAGGGGACACTGAAGCTTTCTTT